This TCR beta chain was identified during a study of low-dose radiotherapy and immunotherapy resistance in tumors. Study background: 1 Gy per fraction was delivered to Cohort 2 every two weeks, for 13 Gy total over 26 weeks. Intravenous ipilimumab 1 mg/kg every six weeks was given with nivolumab 240 mg every two weeks.

The table lists this clonotype with many counts. TRAV- and TRBV-specific primers, spanning alpha and beta chains, primed first-strand cDNA. Amplification of TCRs used a constant-region primer and V-primer adapter for roughly 22 PCR cycles. One entry per CDR3 protein results from TCRdb running MiXCR on the reads. Counted here are around 68,000 distinct CDR3 sequences, about 30% occurring once; the ten biggest clones make up roughly 7%. Time point reported: before trial treatment. V shed 4 bases and J shed 2 bases, with 17 bases lying between them. Germline loops: CDR1 SGHAT, CDR2 FQNNGV. The CDR3 covers 16 residues.

The sample in question was PBMCs, obtained before treatment. J is TRBJ2-5 and V is TRBV11-2; D may be TRBD2 (5 bases). This sequence originates from a male donor with rectosigmoid adenocarcinoma. Written as DNA, the CDR3 is TGTGCCAGCAGCTCATCCCTGACGGGAAGGCAAGAGACCCAGTACTTC. It translates to CASSSSLTGRQETQYF.